This T cell receptor beta chain was obtained from a study of OX40 agonist ivuxolimab in advanced cancers. Overall study: Patients undergoing dose escalation presented with hepatocellular carcinoma, melanoma, renal cell or head and neck cancer. General study results and limits: It was not determined which antigens were specifically recognized by the peripheral T cells that had undergone clonal expansion. At 0.1 to 3.0 mg/kg and by week 6, clonal expansion occurred in CD4+ and CD8+ blood T cells.

TCRdb's table, derived via immunoSEQ multiplex PCR, lists solely in-frame clones and lacks some. Of 39,000 or so clones in the sample, approximately 87% are singletons; the top ten hold roughly a third. V gave up 8 bases and J gave up 6 bases; unmatched junction bases: 10. The length of the CDR3 is 13 residues. Germline values: CDR1 SQVTM, CDR2 ANQGSEA. This clone was recorded only once. What it binds is unknown. The origin of this receptor is an adult with an advanced solid tumor such as melanoma, head and neck, liver or kidney cancer. This chain connects TRBV29-1 to TRBJ1-2, with 9 bases that match TRBD1. This sample comprised CD4+ or CD8+ T cells sorted from blood, obtained in a trial of the OX40 agonist ivuxolimab. The CDR3 loop reads CSTLRDRDDGYTF. The CDR3 DNA sequence: TGCAGCACCCTTCGGGACAGGGATGATGGCTACACCTTC.